This TCR beta chain was captured in a study of beta chain features in type 1 diabetes. Regarding the study as a whole: When VDJ junctions were examined, type 1 diabetes patients showed fewer insertions and more deletions. Relative to healthy donors, patients appeared to have naive, central memory and Treg TCRB repertoires that were more similar.

A single count supports this clone. Its antigen is undetermined. The authors reverse transcribed all of the isolated RNA, so sequencing captured expressed TCRB transcripts. Each sample of naive, central memory or regulatory T cells had, on average, about 3.57 million reads. Sequenced by immunoSEQ multiplex PCR; TCRdb stores in-frame clones only, minus some. This sample yields just over 450,000 clones, of which about 30% are seen a single time; about 0.06% belongs to the top ten. Germline assignment: CDR1 SQVTM and CDR2 ANQGSEA. There are 15 residues in the CDR3. Trimming left V 1 base short and J 4 bases short, with 16 bases between. Every sorted population was more than 98% pure.

This TCR was sampled from a man aged 18 to 29 in good health. This chain uses TRBV29-1 with TRBJ2-5; D is possibly TRBD2 (6 bases). The sequenced material came from naive CD4+ T cells from blood. In DNA form, the CDR3 reads TGCAGCGTTGAAGGTGGTTTGGGGGGTTTAGAGACCCAGTACTTC. This translates into CSVEGGLGGLETQYF.